This T cell receptor beta chain is from a study of response to subunit inactivated influenza vaccine. Study-wide results and limits: The authors put forward the suggestion that each seasonal influenza vaccination may bring in only a limited number of new T cells.

TCRdb ran MiXCR on the RT-PCR reads and lists one entry per CDR3 protein. The table includes 800,000 to 1,000,000 distinct CDR3 sequences, less than 25% detected once. Germline V gene lookup returns CDR1 LGHNA and CDR2 YSLEER. CDR3 length: 17 residues. Germline trimming cut 3 bases from V and 6 bases from J; bases unmatched to any gene: 16. This clonotype was picked up a small number of times. Its specificity is unknown. V gene TRBV4-3 combines with J gene TRBJ2-7; the match to TRBD1 covers 8 bases. Sequenced material: PBMCs from blood, taken 5 to 6 days after vaccination. The sequence derives from a man aged 50 to 60 who received an inactivated influenza vaccine. CDR3 region: CASSQTAGQGLWGEQYF. In nucleotides, the CDR3 is TGCGCCAGCAGCCAGACGGCCGGACAGGGCCTTTGGGGCGAGCAGTACTTC.